Following are 11 T cell receptor beta chains from one sample sequenced in a study of beta chain features in type 1 diabetes. General study findings and limits: A moderate, significant TCRB CDR3 shortening appeared in type 1 diabetes across four CD4+ subsets.

Sequencing targeted expressed TCRB transcripts, as all isolated RNA had been reverse transcribed. This table comes from immunoSEQ multiplex PCR, and its TCRdb copy is limited to in-frame clones, with some not included. The repertoire consists of 300,000 to 350,000 clones, with 13% occurring once and the leading ten covering approximately 0.016%. No cognate antigen is known for these TCRs. Source material: naive CD4+ T cells from blood. These receptors all stem from a woman aged 18-30 years with type 1 diabetes.

The gene calls are TRBV28 and TRBJ2-3; D not resolved. Per germline, CDR1 MDHEN and CDR2 SYDVKM. The CDR3 spans 16 residues. Trimming cost V 3 bases and J 4 bases, with 17 bases left between them. In DNA, the CDR3 is TGTGCCAGCAGTTTCCCCAGACAAAGAAGACCAGATACGCAGTATTTT. This codes for CASSFPRQRRPDTQYF.

This clone was seen a few times. The chain carries TRBV28 and TRBJ1-2; 7 bases are shared with TRBD1. Losses at the gene ends were 10 bases for V and 8 bases for J; bases not matched to a gene: 13. The CDR3 length is 13 residues. Germline V lookup: CDR1 MDHEN, CDR2 SYDVKM. CDR3 amino acids: CATSRRGLKGYTF. Written as DNA, the CDR3 is TGTGCCACCAGCCGGAGGGGGCTCAAAGGCTACACCTTC.

This clone has more than one count but fewer than ten. The CDR3 region has the DNA TGTGCCAGCAGCTTAGGACTAGTTTTTTCAGATACGCAGTATTTT. Translating gives CASSLGLVFSDTQYF. The chain is built from TRBV11-2 and TRBJ2-3, with D perhaps matching TRBD2 (6 bases). V dropped 1 base and J dropped 4 bases, with 12 bases sitting between them. This CDR3 comprises 15 residues. Germline values: CDR1 SGHAT, CDR2 FQNNGV.

This chain joins TRBV5-6 and TRBJ2-1; TRBD2 is a possible D gene (6 bases). The germline V and J ends were trimmed by 4 bases and 8 bases, with 19 bases remaining between them. The CDR3 consists of 15 residues. Germline lookup yields CDR1 SGHDT and CDR2 YYEEEE. CDR3 DNA: TGTGCCAGCAGCCGGAGGGGCCTGAGAAAGCATGAGCAGTTCTTC. It encodes CASSRRGLRKHEQFF.

The genes are TRBV2 and TRBJ2-4; D is ambiguous. Germline V gene sequence: CDR1 SNHLY, CDR2 FYNNEI. CDR3 length equals 16 residues. The V and J ends lost 3 bases and 1 base respectively, with 13 bases between them. The CDR3 bases are TGTGCCAGCAGTGACCGCCAGATTGTGGCCAAAAACATTCAGTACTTC. Translated: CASSDRQIVAKNIQYF.

Only a few counts were recorded for this clone. The J gene is TRBJ2-1, the V gene TRBV5-1; 9 bases are shared with TRBD2. V gave up 3 bases and J gave up 5 bases; unmatched junction bases: 6. This CDR3 has 15 amino acids. Germline V gene lookup returns CDR1 SGHRS and CDR2 YFSETQ. The CDR3 DNA reads as TGCGCCAGCAGCTCCTTAGCGGGAGTAAACAATGAGCAGTTCTTC. It codes for CASSSLAGVNNEQFF. Together with reference TRBV5-1 and TRBJ2-1, the CDR3 gives the full variable domain: KAGVTQTPRYLIKTRGQQVTLSCSPISGHRSVSWYQQTPGQGLQFLFEYFSETQRNKGNFPGRFSGRQFSNSRSEMNVSTLELGDSALYLCASSSLAGVNNEQFFGPGTRLTVL.

This clone appeared a few times. In nucleotides, the CDR3 is TGTGCCATCAGTGACAGGACTAGCGGGACCGTCTACGAGCAGTACGTC. The encoded protein is CAISDRTSGTVYEQYV. The rearrangement uses TRBV10-3 and TRBJ2-7; 12 bases line up with TRBD2. The junction had 6 bases not matched to a gene; V was cut back by 3 bases and J by 3 bases. Germline V CDR1 and CDR2: ENHRY, SYGVKD. The CDR3 length is 16 residues.

This clone was observed a handful of times. J is TRBJ2-7 and V is TRBV25-1; maybe TRBD1 (6 bases). CDR1 MGHDK and CDR2 SYGVNS come from the germline V gene. V was clipped by 0 bases and J by 7 bases, with 16 bases between them. The CDR3 loop spans 15 amino acids. The CDR3 sequence: CASSEYGTRDGEQYF. CDR3 nucleotide sequence: TGTGCCAGCAGTGAATACGGGACACGGGATGGGGAGCAGTACTTC.

This sequence joins TRBV5-1 and TRBJ2-3; a possible D gene is TRBD2 (6 bases). This CDR3 has 15 residues. CDR1 is SGHRS and CDR2 is YFSETQ in the germline V gene. Trimming stripped 2 bases from V and 2 bases from J, with 12 bases between. CDR3 nucleotides: TGCGCCAGCAGCTTATTAGCGGTTCCCACAGATACGCAGTATTTT. Its translation is CASSLLAVPTDTQYF.

The chain recombines TRBV4-3 with TRBJ2-2, with 11 nucleotides matching TRBD1. Germline values: CDR1 LGHNA, CDR2 YSLEER. The V gene end was trimmed by 1 base and the J gene end by 4 bases; junction bases not matched to a gene: 2. The CDR3 runs 16 residues. In DNA form, the CDR3 reads TGCGCCAGCAGCCAAGGGACAGGGGGCGGCACCGGGGAGCTGTTTTTT. Amino acid sequence: CASSQGTGGGTGELFF.

This clone occurred a few times. As DNA, the CDR3 is TGCGCCAGCAGCTTGGGGGTTAGGGGGACTGGCTACACCTTC. Its translation is CASSLGVRGTGYTF. The V gene is TRBV5-1, the J gene TRBJ1-2, with a possible D match to TRBD1 (6 bases). The CDR3 spans 14 residues. Germline CDR1 is SGHRS and CDR2 is YFSETQ. Trimming removed 0 bases from V and 7 bases from J, with 13 bases in between.